This T cell receptor (beta chain) was recovered during a study of T cell repertoires in cytomegalovirus infection. This clonotype was seen at least ten times. The antigen is not known. TCRdb itself ran the reads through MiXCR, one entry per CDR3 protein. The data hold about 240,000 distinct CDR3 sequences, with roughly 6.5% observed a single time. Study-level points and caveats: Summed frequency of public TCR beta families distinguished CMV carriers with the relevant HLA.

The CDR3 has 13 residues. Germline CDR1 reads SQVTM; CDR2 reads ANQGSEA. V was pared by 6 bases and J by 5 bases, with 8 bases of the junction left unmatched. Sequenced: PBMCs. The sequence came from a human donor in good health (CMV status not recorded). Some clones in this sample may be carry-over from other donors' samples. This chain joins TRBV29-1 and TRBJ1-1; 8 bases are shared with TRBD1. The CDR3 sequence is CSVDRGVGTEAFF. The CDR3 DNA is TGCAGCGTCGACAGGGGAGTTGGGACTGAAGCTTTCTTT.